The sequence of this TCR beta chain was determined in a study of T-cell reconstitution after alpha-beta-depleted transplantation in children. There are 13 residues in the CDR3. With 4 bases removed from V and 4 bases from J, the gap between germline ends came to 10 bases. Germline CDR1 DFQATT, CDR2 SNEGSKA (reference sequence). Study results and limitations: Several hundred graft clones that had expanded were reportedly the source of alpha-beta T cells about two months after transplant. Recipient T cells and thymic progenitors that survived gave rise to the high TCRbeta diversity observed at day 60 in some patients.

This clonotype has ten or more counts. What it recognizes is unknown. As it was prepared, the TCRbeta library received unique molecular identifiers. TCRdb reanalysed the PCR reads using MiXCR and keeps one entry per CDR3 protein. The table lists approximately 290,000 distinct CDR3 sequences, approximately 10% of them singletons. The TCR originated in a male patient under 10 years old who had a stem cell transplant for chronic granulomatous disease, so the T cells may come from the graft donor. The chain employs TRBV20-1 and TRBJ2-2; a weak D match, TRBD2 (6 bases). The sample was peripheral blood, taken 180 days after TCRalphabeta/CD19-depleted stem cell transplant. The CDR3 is CSAIGGVTGELFF. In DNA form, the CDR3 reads TGCAGTGCTATCGGCGGGGTCACCGGGGAGCTGTTTTTT.